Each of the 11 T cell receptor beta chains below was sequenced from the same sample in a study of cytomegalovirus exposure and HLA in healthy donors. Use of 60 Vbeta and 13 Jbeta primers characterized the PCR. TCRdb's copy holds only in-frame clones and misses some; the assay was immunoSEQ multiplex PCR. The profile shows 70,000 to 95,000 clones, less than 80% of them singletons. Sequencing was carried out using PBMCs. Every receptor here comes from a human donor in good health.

DNA for the CDR3: TGCGCCAGCAGCTCCCTGGGGGGGGGAGGCTACAATGAGCAGTTCTTC. It translates to CASSSLGGGGYNEQFF. J is TRBJ2-1 and V is TRBV5-1, with 7 positions matching TRBD2. The CDR3 has 16 amino acids. The germline V gene encodes CDR1 SGHRS and CDR2 YFSETQ. V dropped 3 bases and J dropped 3; count of bases not matched to a gene: 9.

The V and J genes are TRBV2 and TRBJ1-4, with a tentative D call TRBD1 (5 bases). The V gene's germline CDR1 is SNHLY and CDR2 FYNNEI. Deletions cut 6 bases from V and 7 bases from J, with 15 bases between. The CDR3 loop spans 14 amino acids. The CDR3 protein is CASRPSEGAEKLFF. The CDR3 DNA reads TGTGCCAGCAGACCGTCCGAAGGGGCTGAAAAACTGTTTTTT.

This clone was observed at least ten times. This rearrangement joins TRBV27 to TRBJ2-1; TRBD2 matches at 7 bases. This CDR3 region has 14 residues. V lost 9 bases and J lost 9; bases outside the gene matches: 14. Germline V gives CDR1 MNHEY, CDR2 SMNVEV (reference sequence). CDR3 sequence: CASFFPRPGGEQFF. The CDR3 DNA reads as TGTGCCAGTTTTTTCCCACGACCGGGGGGTGAGCAGTTCTTC.

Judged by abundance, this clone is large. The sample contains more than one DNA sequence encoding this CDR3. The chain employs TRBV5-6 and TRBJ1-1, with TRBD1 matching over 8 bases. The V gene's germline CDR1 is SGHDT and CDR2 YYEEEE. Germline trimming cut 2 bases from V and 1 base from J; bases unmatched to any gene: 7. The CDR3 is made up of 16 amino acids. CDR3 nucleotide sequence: TGTGCCAGCAGCTTATTTGGACAGGGCGGGAACACTGAAGCTTTCTTT. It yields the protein CASSLFGQGGNTEAFF.

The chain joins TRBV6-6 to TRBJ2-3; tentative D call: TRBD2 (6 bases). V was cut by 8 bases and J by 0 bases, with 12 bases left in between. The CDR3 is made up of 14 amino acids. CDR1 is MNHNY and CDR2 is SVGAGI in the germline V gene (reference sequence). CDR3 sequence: CASLSGTSTDTQYF. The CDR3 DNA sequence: TGTGCCAGCCTTAGCGGAACTAGCACAGATACGCAGTATTTT.

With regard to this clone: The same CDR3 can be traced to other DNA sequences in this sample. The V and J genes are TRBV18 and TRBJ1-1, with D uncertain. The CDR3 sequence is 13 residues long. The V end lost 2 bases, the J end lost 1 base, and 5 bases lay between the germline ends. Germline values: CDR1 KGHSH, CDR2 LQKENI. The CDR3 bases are TGTGCCAGCTCACCATCGGGGAACACTGAAGCTTTCTTT. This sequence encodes CASSPSGNTEAFF.

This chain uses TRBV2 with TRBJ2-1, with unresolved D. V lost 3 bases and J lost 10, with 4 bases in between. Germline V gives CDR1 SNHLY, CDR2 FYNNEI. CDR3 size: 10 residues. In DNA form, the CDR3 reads TGTGCCAGCAGTGACAGGGAGCAGTTCTTC. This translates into CASSDREQFF.

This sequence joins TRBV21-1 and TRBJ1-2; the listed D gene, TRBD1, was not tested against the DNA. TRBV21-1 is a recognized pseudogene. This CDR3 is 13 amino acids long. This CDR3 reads CASSSRVGNGYTF. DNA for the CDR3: TGTGCCAGCAGCAGCAGGGTGGGGAATGGCTACACCTTC.

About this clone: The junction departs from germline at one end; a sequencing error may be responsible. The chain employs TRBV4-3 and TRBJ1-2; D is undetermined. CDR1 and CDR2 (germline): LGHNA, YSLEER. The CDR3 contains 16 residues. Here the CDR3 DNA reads TGCGCCAGCAGCCAAAGACGCTTGGTTCCAAACTATGGCTACCCCTTC. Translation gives CASSQRRLVPNYGYPF.

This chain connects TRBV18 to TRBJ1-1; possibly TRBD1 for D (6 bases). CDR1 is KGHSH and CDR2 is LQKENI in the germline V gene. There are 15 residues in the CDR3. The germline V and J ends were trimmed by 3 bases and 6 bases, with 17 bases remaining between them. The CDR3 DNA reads TGTGCCAGCTCACCCAGGGGCTTGGTGTACGCTGAAGCTTTCTTT. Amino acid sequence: CASSPRGLVYAEAFF. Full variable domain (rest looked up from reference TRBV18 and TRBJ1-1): NAGVMQNPRHLVRRRGQEARLRCSPMKGHSHVYWYRQLPEEGLKFMVYLQKENIIDESGMPKERFSAEFPKEGPSILRIQQVVRGDSAAYFCASSPRGLVYAEAFFGQGTRLTVV.

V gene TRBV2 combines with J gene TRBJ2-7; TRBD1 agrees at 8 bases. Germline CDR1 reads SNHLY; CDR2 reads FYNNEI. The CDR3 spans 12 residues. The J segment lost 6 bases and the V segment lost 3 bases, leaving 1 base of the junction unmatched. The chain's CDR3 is CASSDRGPEQYF. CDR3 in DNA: TGTGCCAGCAGTGACAGGGGGCCCGAGCAGTACTTC.